A selection of T cell receptor beta chains follows, all from one sample in a study of STAT3 mutations in large granular lymphocyte leukemia. Assay used: immunoSEQ multiplex PCR; TCRdb lists only in-frame clones, some missing. Here the sample spans 4,500 to 5,500 clones, just over 70% being singletons. The sequencing sample was made of PBMCs. The receptors here all came from a human donor with T large granular lymphocyte leukemia. Some clones in this sample may be carry-over from other donors' samples. The CDR3 runs from the conserved cysteine through the conserved F or W. A D gene is named only where the DNA matches it firmly. Clone size, where shown, is once, few, many, or a class for clones that have expanded.

.	TRBV30	TRBD1	TRBJ1-4	14	TGTGCCTGGAGTTCCGGGACAGGGGATGAAAAACTGTTTTTT	CAWSSGTGDEKLFF
.	TRBV7-8	TRBD2	TRBJ2-3	17	TGTGCCAGCAGCTTAGAGGCTAGCGGGGGTGTTGCAGATACGCAGTATTTT	CASSLEASGGVADTQYF
.	TRBV18	.	TRBJ2-5	13	TGTGCCAGCTCACCACAGGGAAAAGAGACCCAGTACTTC	CASSPQGKETQYF
.	TRBV5-1	.	TRBJ1-1	13	TGCGCCAGCAGCCTGAGACAGGCCACTGAAGCTTTCTTT	CASSLRQATEAFF
few	TRBV10-3	.	TRBJ2-7	17	TGTGCCATCAGTGAGTCGAGCGGGCTTGGCGACTCCTACGAGCAGTACTTC	CAISESSGLGDSYEQYF
.	TRBV6-5	.	TRBJ1-2	12	TGTGCCAGCGCTCGTCCTAACTATGGCTACACCTTC	CASARPNYGYTF
.	TRBV10-2	.	TRBJ1-2	13	TGCGCCAGCAGTGAGGAACACATCTATGGCTACACCTTC	CASSEEHIYGYTF
.	TRBV5-1	TRBD2	TRBJ2-5	14	TGCGCCAGCAGTACCGGGACTAGCGGGGTAACCCAGTACTTC	CASSTGTSGVTQYF
.	TRBV6-1	TRBD2	TRBJ2-1	15	TGTGCCAGCGCGAGCGGACTAGCCATCGACAATGAGCAGTTCTTC	CASASGLAIDNEQFF
few	TRBV5-4	.	TRBJ1-2	16	TGTGCCAGCAGCTTGGGTCCCCAGGCGAGGGTCGATGGCTACACCTTC	CASSLGPQARVDGYTF
.	TRBV5-1	.	TRBJ2-6	16	TGCGCCAGCAGCTTGGGCGGGACCTCTGGGGCCAACGTCCTGACTTTC	CASSLGGTSGANVLTF
.	TRBV27	.	TRBJ1-6	13	TGTGCCAGCAGTTCCCTGATGGCTTCACCCCTCCACTTT	CASSSLMASPLHF
.	TRBV30	.	TRBJ1-6	13	TGTGCCTGGAGGCCCCTCGGTAATTCACCCCTCCACTTT	CAWRPLGNSPLHF
.	TRBV7-9	.	TRBJ2-7	14	TGTGCCAGCAGCTTTGGCTCAACGGTCTACGAGCAGTACTTC	CASSFGSTVYEQYF
.	TRBV9	.	TRBJ2-5	15	TGTGCCAGCAGCTACTCAATCGGTGGAGGGGAGACCCAGTACTTC	CASSYSIGGGETQYF
.	TRBV20-1	.	TRBJ2-7	11	TGCAGTGCCAGTTTCGCGGCAGGCCAGTACTTC	CSASFAAGQYF
.	TRBV6-5	.	TRBJ1-6	15	TGTGCCAGCAGTTACTCGGCCTCCTATAATTCACCCCTCCACTTT	CASSYSASYNSPLHF
.	TRBV5-1	TRBD1	TRBJ1-1	14	TGCGCCAGCAGCTCAGGGACAGGGGAGACTGAAGCTTTCTTT	CASSSGTGETEAFF
.	TRBV4-1	.	TRBJ2-7	14	TGCGCCAGCAGCCAAGACCCCTCTCCCTACGAGCAGTACTTT	CASSQDPSPYEQYF
once	TRBV5-1	.	TRBJ2-7	14	TGCGCCAGCACTTACTCCGGGACGGATGTCGAGCAGTACTTC	CASTYSGTDVEQYF
.	TRBV10-2	.	TRBJ1-6	14	TGCGCCAGCAGTGAGCAGGGTCGTAATTCACCCCTCCACTTT	CASSEQGRNSPLHF
.	TRBV5-4	.	TRBJ1-1	14	TGTGCCAGCACCAAGGACGGGGGCCTTACTGAAGCTTTCTTT	CASTKDGGLTEAFF
.	TRBV7-9	.	TRBJ2-7	14	TGTGCCAGCAGCTCCACACAGATAGGCTACGAGCAGTACTTC	CASSSTQIGYEQYF
.	TRBV5-1	.	TRBJ1-4	15	TGCGCCAGCAGCCCTGGGCACGCAACTAATGAAAAACTGTTTTTT	CASSPGHATNEKLFF
once	TRBV5-1	.	TRBJ1-2	14	TGCGCCAGCAGCGCTCAGGGCGTAAACTATGGCTACACCTTC	CASSAQGVNYGYTF